A single sample is the source of the 3 T cell receptor beta chains below, sequenced in a study of blood T cell repertoires in COVID-19. Here immunoSEQ multiplex PCR was the method, and the copy in TCRdb shows in-frame clones only, minus some. Altogether under 250,000 clones are present, about 84% being singletons, with the ten largest covering approximately 1.8%. The sample taken for sequencing was PBMCs or T cells enriched from blood (not recorded which). The receptor source for this set is a man between 60 and 75 years old who had recovered from COVID-19.

The V gene is TRBV27, the J gene TRBJ1-1; 8 bases line up with TRBD1. CDR1 MNHEY and CDR2 SMNVEV come from the germline V gene (reference sequence). The length of the CDR3 is 14 residues. Germline trimming cut 3 bases from V and 4 bases from J; bases unmatched to any gene: 4. CDR3 region: CASSFKTGVTEAFF. The DNA of the CDR3 is TGTGCCAGCAGTTTCAAGACAGGGGTCACTGAAGCTTTCTTT.

This clone was observed once. This sample includes further DNA sequences coding for the same CDR3. The chain uses TRBV29-1 and TRBJ1-1, with a possible D match to TRBD1 (6 bases). Trimming removed 6 bases at V and 0 bases at J, with 11 bases between. CDR3 size: 13 residues. Germline-derived CDR1 and CDR2 are SQVTM and ANQGSEA. The CDR3 loop is CSVGGGLNTEAFF. The CDR3 DNA reads as TGCAGCGTGGGAGGGGGACTGAACACTGAAGCTTTCTTT.

This chain joins TRBV29-1 and TRBJ1-2, with D maybe TRBD1 (6 bases). The CDR3 extends over 12 amino acids. The V gene lost 3 bases and the J gene lost 1 base, with 6 bases spanning the gap. Germline assignment: CDR1 SQVTM and CDR2 ANQGSEA. CDR3 sequence (DNA): TGCAGCGTTGAGGACAGTAACTATGGCTACACCTTC. Amino acid sequence: CSVEDSNYGYTF.